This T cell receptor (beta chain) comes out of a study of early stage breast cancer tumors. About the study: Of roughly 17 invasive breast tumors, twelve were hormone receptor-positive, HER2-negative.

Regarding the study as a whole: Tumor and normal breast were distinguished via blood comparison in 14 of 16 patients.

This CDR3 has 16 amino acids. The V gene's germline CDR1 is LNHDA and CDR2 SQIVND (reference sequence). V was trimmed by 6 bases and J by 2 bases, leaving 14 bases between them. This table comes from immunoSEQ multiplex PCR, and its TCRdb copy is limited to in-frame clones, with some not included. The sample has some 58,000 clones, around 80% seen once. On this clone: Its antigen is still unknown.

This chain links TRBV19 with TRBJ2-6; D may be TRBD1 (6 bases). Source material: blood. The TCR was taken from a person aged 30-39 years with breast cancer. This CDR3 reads CASREKQGAGANVLTF. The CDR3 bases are TGTGCCAGTAGAGAAAAACAGGGTGCTGGGGCCAACGTCCTGACTTTC.